These T cell receptor beta chains were read from a single sample in a study of beta chain features in type 1 diabetes. Generated by immunoSEQ multiplex PCR, the TCRdb table keeps only in-frame clones and is missing some. Of 150,000 to 200,000 clones listed, more than 60% are singletons. Sequenced material: naive CD4+ T cells from blood. The receptor set was obtained from a man aged 25 to 40 with type 1 diabetes. The CDR3 runs from the conserved cysteine through the conserved F or W. D genes are given only for firm matches. Rows give clone size only sometimes, using once, few, many, or a class for an expanded clone.

abundance	v_gene	j_gene	d_gene	len	CDR3aa	CDR3nt
-	TRBV14	TRBJ2-5	TRBD2	13	CASSQEGGGTQYF	TGTGCCAGCAGCCAAGAAGGCGGGGGAACCCAGTACTTC
-	TRBV13	TRBJ2-3	-	14	CASSLYRARGTQYF	TGTGCCAGCAGCTTATACAGGGCCAGGGGTACGCAGTATTTT
-	TRBV2	TRBJ2-3	TRBD1	14	CASRRTGGMDTQYF	TGTGCCAGCAGGCGGACAGGGGGCATGGATACGCAGTATTTT
-	TRBV6-4	TRBJ2-1	-	15	CASSAAGASYNEQFF	TGTGCCAGCAGCGCGGCGGGGGCCTCCTACAATGAGCAGTTCTTC
few	TRBV19	TRBJ1-1	-	16	CASSMRFEPGFTEAFF	TGTGCCAGTAGTATGAGGTTCGAGCCTGGGTTCACTGAAGCTTTCTTT
-	TRBV9	TRBJ1-6	-	16	CASSVDEGLNNSPLHF	TGTGCCAGCAGCGTAGACGAGGGGCTCAACAATTCACCCCTCCACTTT
-	TRBV29-1	TRBJ2-1	TRBD1	14	CSGSRDRDLNEQFF	TGCAGCGGGAGCCGGGACAGGGACTTGAATGAGCAGTTCTTC
-	TRBV29-1	TRBJ2-7	-	11	CSVERGYEQYF	TGCAGCGTTGAAAGGGGATACGAGCAGTACTTC
-	TRBV7-8	TRBJ2-1	TRBD2	14	CASEAGGPYNEQFF	TGTGCCAGTGAAGCGGGGGGCCCCTACAATGAGCAGTTCTTC
few	TRBV30	TRBJ2-1	-	13	CAWSVIAYNEQFF	TGTGCCTGGAGTGTTATAGCGTACAATGAGCAGTTCTTC
-	TRBV30	TRBJ2-1	-	17	CAWRRTLLIGGHNEQFF	TGTGCCTGGAGACGTACCCTTTTAATAGGGGGGCACAATGAGCAGTTCTTC
-	TRBV25-1	TRBJ2-7	TRBD2	13	CASSGREASEQYF	TGTGCCAGCAGTGGCCGGGAGGCCTCGGAGCAGTACTTC